The 21 T cell receptor beta chains given below trace back to one sample, sequenced in a study of blood T cells in healthy people across ages. The use of a sample-barcoded 5' primer and a J-beta primer mix characterized a second PCR of roughly 7 to 12 cycles. Via MiXCR, TCRdb re-called the 5' RACE reads, giving one row per CDR3 protein. The sample yields around 820,000 distinct CDR3 sequences, more than 20% seen once. These data also featured in a second study, about T cells of mothers and their children.

The specimen sequenced was blood. The receptors come from a boy under 18 in good health.

J is TRBJ2-1 and V is TRBV7-6; 8 positions agree with TRBD2. This CDR3 has 17 amino acids. Trimming cost V 4 bases and J 2 bases; bases outside gene matches: 10. CDR1 and CDR2 from the germline V gene are SGHVS and FNYEAQ. As DNA, the CDR3 is TGTGCCAGCAGCTGGCAACCGGGACTAGAGGCCTACAATGAGCAGTTCTTC. Protein: CASSWQPGLEAYNEQFF.

This chain links TRBV7-3 with TRBJ2-5; D might be TRBD1 (5 bases). The DNA end is a closer match to TRBJ2-1, so the J assignment may be wrong. CDR3 size: 13 residues. Germline V CDR1 and CDR2: SGHTA, FQGTGA. The CDR3: CASSFQGSIDQFF. The CDR3 DNA sequence: TGTGCCAGCAGCTTCCAGGGATCAATCGATCAGTTCTTC.

The CDR3 sequence: CASSYFGGGGPDTQYF. The CDR3, as DNA: TGTGCCAGCAGTTACTTTGGGGGAGGAGGTCCGGATACGCAGTATTTT. This sequence joins TRBV6-5 and TRBJ2-3, with D possibly TRBD2 on 6 matching bases. V was pared by 1 base and J by 6 bases, with 17 bases between. CDR1 is MNHEY, CDR2 SVGAGI, per germline. This CDR3 comprises 16 residues.

The chain employs TRBV18 and TRBJ2-5; D not certain. Trimming shortened V by 2 bases and J by 3 bases, and 7 bases separated the two germline ends. Germline values: CDR1 KGHSH, CDR2 LQKENI. This CDR3 is 13 amino acids long. The CDR3 reads CASSPEIEETQYF. The CDR3 bases are TGTGCCAGCTCACCAGAGATCGAAGAGACCCAGTACTTC. Variable domain in full (rest from reference TRBV18 and TRBJ2-5): NAGVMQNPRHLVRRRGQEARLRCSPMKGHSHVYWYRQLPEEGLKFMVYLQKENIIDESGMPKERFSAEFPKEGPSILRIQQVVRGDSAAYFCASSPEIEETQYFGPGTRLLVL.

This clonotype was counted ten times or more. Written as DNA, the CDR3 is TGTGCCAGCAGCCGACCTAGCGGAGATTACAATGAGCAGTTCTTC. Its translation: CASSRPSGDYNEQFF. V is TRBV7-9 and J is TRBJ2-1; 7 nucleotides agree with TRBD2. This CDR3 is built from 15 residues. Germline assignment: CDR1 SEHNR and CDR2 FQNEAQ (reference sequence). V shed 5 bases and J 4 bases; nucleotides not matched to a gene: 8.

This clonotype was found a few times. V and J are TRBV4-3 and TRBJ2-3; D is uncertain. CDR3 length: 16 amino acids. Trimming took off 2 bases at V and 3 bases at J, with 15 bases between the two ends. Per the germline V gene, CDR1 is LGHNA and CDR2 is YSLEER. The CDR3 protein is CASSQRGRYATDTQYF. The CDR3, as DNA: TGCGCCAGCAGCCAACGAGGACGGTACGCAACAGATACGCAGTATTTT.

The sample holds a few counts of this clonotype. The chain employs TRBV24-1 and TRBJ2-2; possibly TRBD2 for D (5 bases). Germline-derived CDR1 and CDR2 are KGHDR and SFDVKD. CDR3 length: 12 amino acids. V lost 7 bases, J lost 6 bases, and 8 bases lay in between. Here the CDR3 DNA reads TGTGCCACCAGGAGCGGCGCCGGGGAGCTGTTTTTT. This codes for CATRSGAGELFF.

This chain uses TRBV20-1 with TRBJ2-3; unclear D gene. V was pared by 3 bases and J by 5 bases, with 15 bases between. This CDR3 is 14 amino acids long. Germline lookup yields CDR1 DFQATT and CDR2 SNEGSKA (reference sequence). CDR3 region: CSASWAGERDTQYF. For the CDR3, the DNA is TGCAGTGCTAGTTGGGCAGGCGAACGAGATACGCAGTATTTT.

This clonotype was picked up a small number of times. The chain has TRBV6-2 or TRBV6-3 and TRBJ2-1; 10 bases agree with TRBD1. CDR1 and CDR2 (germline): MNHEY, SVGEGT. This CDR3 has 16 residues. Trimming took 2 bases from V and 7 from J; bases not matched to a gene: 8. The CDR3 reads CASSYRTGTGVNEQFF. CDR3 nucleotide sequence: TGTGCCAGCAGTTACAGGACCGGGACAGGGGTAAATGAGCAGTTCTTC.

As for this clonotype: The junction shows a germline mismatch at one end, possibly a read error. This chain links TRBV4-3 with TRBJ2-2, with a possible D match to TRBD2 (6 bases). CDR1 and CDR2 from the germline V gene are LGHNA and YSLEER. There are 15 residues in the CDR3. The CDR3 spells CASSQDGPNTGGLFF. The CDR3 DNA follows: TGCGCCAGCAGCCAAGACGGACCGAACACCGGGGGGCTGTTTTTT.

This clonotype was detected only a few times. The CDR3 carries no conserved terminal phenylalanine or tryptophan, so it likely arises from a read error. It is unclear where the CDR3 begins or ends on the DNA, so no DNA is shown, and the CDR3 is as TCRdb lists it. The J gene is TRBJ1-1, the V gene TRBV21-1; the table gives TRBD1 as D, unverified against the DNA. TRBV21-1 is a pseudogene locus. The CDR3 totals 16 residues, both ends included. CDR3 amino acids: CASSKLPPATVLEAFL.

This clonotype showed up just a few times. The chain uses TRBV19 and TRBJ1-1; a weak D match, TRBD1 (5 bases). In germline, CDR1 is LNHDA, CDR2 SQIVND (reference sequence). Trimming left V 4 bases short and J 8 bases short, with 17 bases between. The CDR3 covers 14 residues. The CDR3: CASSTGRVPGEAFF. The CDR3 DNA reads as TGTGCCAGTAGTACGGGCAGGGTGCCGGGGGAAGCTTTCTTT.

The sample holds a few counts of this clonotype. In nucleotides, the CDR3 is TGTGCCAGCAGTTTTCTTGATGGCCCCGGTGGCTACACCTTC. This translates into CASSFLDGPGGYTF. The chain joins TRBV28 to TRBJ1-2; no clear D. Trimming pared 3 bases from V and 7 bases from J, leaving 15 bases between. The CDR3 consists of 14 residues. The germline gives CDR1 MDHEN, CDR2 SYDVKM.

The sample holds a few counts of this clonotype. The chain joins TRBV13 to TRBJ2-1, with a possible D match to TRBD2 (6 bases). The tail of the sequence fits TRBJ2-7 better, so the J call may be wrong. The germline V gene has CDR1 PRHDT and CDR2 FYEKMQ (reference sequence). The CDR3 loop spans 16 amino acids. CDR3 nucleotides: TGTGCCAGCAGCTTCGCGGGACGGGCCAACTCCTACGAGCAGTACTTC. Translation: CASSFAGRANSYEQYF.

The CDR3 loop reads CSVRPSGSSYNEQFF. As DNA, the CDR3 is TGCAGCGTGCGCCCCAGCGGGAGCTCCTACAATGAGCAGTTCTTC. The V and J genes are TRBV29-1 and TRBJ2-1, with 8 positions matching TRBD2. Germline CDR1 SQVTM, CDR2 ANQGSEA. V lost 6 bases and J lost 0; bases outside the gene matches: 7. This CDR3 region has 15 residues.

The chain has TRBV12-3 or TRBV12-4 and TRBJ2-5; D not certain. The CDR3 extends over 13 amino acids. The V end was cut by 6 bases, the J end by 1 base, with 9 bases between. This CDR3 reads CASSPVPQETQYF. DNA for the CDR3: TGTGCCAGCAGCCCGGTCCCCCAAGAGACCCAGTACTTC.

This clonotype was counted a few times. This rearrangement joins TRBV10-3 to TRBJ1-2; D is unclear. V lost 0 bases and J lost 0, with 8 bases in between. Per germline, CDR1 ENHRY and CDR2 SYGVKD. The CDR3 consists of 15 residues. CDR3 region: CAISESKGANYGYTF. The CDR3 DNA sequence: TGTGCCATCAGTGAGTCAAAGGGAGCTAACTATGGCTACACCTTC.

This clonotype came up a few times. V gene TRBV28 combines with J gene TRBJ2-5; D is perhaps TRBD1 (5 bases). Trimming pared 10 bases from V and 1 base from J, leaving 13 bases between. Germline V CDR1 and CDR2: MDHEN, SYDVKM. The CDR3 has 13 amino acids. CDR3 residues: CATRQGPQETQYF. The CDR3 nucleotides read TGTGCCACCCGGCAGGGCCCCCAAGAGACCCAGTACTTC.

This clonotype was picked up a small number of times. The chain links TRBV4-1 to TRBJ2-7; TRBD1 is a possible D gene (7 bases). Germline V CDR1 and CDR2: MGHRA, YSYEKL. Trimming stripped 0 bases from V and 7 bases from J, with 16 bases between. The CDR3 is 15 amino acids. The CDR3 loop reads CASSQDAGGNLEQYF. Written as DNA, the CDR3 is TGCGCCAGCAGCCAAGACGCAGGGGGGAACTTGGAGCAGTACTTC.

The chain uses TRBV7-9 and TRBJ2-5; 11 bases are shared with TRBD1. The assigned J gene may be wrong: the sequence end matches TRBJ2-7 better. The CDR3 consists of 18 residues. Germline V gene data show CDR1 as SEHNR and CDR2 as FQNEAQ (reference sequence). This chain's CDR3 is CASSLGRGSGQGEIEQYF. The DNA of the CDR3 is TGTGCCAGCAGCTTAGGGAGAGGGTCGGGACAGGGGGAAATCGAGCAGTACTTC.

As concerns this clonotype: Germline is not matched at one junction end, which may reflect a read error. This chain joins TRBV29-1 and TRBJ2-5; the match to TRBD2 covers 7 bases. The germline V gene has CDR1 SQVTM and CDR2 ANQGSEA. The CDR3 extends over 12 amino acids. CDR3 protein: CSVQDWGGFLFF. CDR3 coding DNA: TGCAGCGTTCAGGACTGGGGGGGATTTCTGTTCTTC.